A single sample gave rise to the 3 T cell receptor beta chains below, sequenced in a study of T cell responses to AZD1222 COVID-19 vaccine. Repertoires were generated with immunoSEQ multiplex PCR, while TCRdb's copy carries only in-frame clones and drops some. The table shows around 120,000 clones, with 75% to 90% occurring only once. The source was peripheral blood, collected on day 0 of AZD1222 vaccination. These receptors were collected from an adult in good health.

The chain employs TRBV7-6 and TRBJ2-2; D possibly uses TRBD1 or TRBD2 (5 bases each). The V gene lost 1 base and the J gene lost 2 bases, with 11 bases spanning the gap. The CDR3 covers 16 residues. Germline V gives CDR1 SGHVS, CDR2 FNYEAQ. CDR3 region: CASSLGRGPNTGELFF. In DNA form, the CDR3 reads TGTGCCAGCAGCTTAGGACGGGGACCAAACACCGGGGAGCTGTTTTTT.

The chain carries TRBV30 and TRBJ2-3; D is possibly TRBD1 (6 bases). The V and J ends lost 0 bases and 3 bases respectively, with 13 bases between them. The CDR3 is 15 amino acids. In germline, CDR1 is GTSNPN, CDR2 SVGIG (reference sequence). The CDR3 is CAWSVQKTGTDTQYF. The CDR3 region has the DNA TGTGCCTGGAGTGTCCAAAAAACAGGGACAGATACGCAGTATTTT. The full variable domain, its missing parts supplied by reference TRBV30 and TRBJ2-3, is SQTIHQWPATLVQPVGSPLSLECTVEGTSNPNLYWYRQAAGRGLQLLFYSVGIGQISSEVPQNLSASRPQDRQFILSSKKLLLSDSGFYLCAWSVQKTGTDTQYFGPGTRLTVL.

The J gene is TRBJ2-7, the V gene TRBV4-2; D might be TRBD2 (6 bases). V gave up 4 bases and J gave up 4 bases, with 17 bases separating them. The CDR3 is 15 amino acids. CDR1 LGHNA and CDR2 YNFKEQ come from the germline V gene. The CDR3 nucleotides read TGTGCCAGCAGCCTTTTCGGGAGCCTCGCTTACGAGCAGTACTTC. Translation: CASSLFGSLAYEQYF.